This paragraph covers one T cell receptor beta chain sequence. This entry comes from a study of cytomegalovirus exposure and HLA in healthy donors. Whole-study context: Unique TCRs from HLA-typed donors, about 85 million of them, were held in an early data release.

The PCR ran on 60 Vbeta and 13 Jbeta primers. The protocol was immunoSEQ multiplex PCR, while the TCRdb copy is restricted to in-frame clones and leaves out a portion. The profile shows 190,000 or so clones, 65% to 85% of them singletons. J lost 7 bases, V lost 0 bases, and 9 bases had no gene match. Germline V gene data show CDR1 as SGDLS and CDR2 as YYNGEE. The CDR3 runs to 15 residues. This chain connects TRBV9 to TRBJ1-2; 7 bases align to TRBD1. Sequences were obtained from PBMCs. The TCR comes from a boy between 2 and 10 years old in good health and CMV-seronegative. This chain's CDR3 is CASSVATGESSGYTF. CDR3 DNA: TGTGCCAGCAGCGTAGCTACAGGGGAGTCCTCTGGCTACACCTTC.